Below are 24 T cell receptor beta chains sequenced from a single sample in a study of T cells in Graves' hyperthyroidism and ophthalmopathy. TCR beta CDR3 regions were amplified from RNA transcripts. First-round RT-PCR targeting the TCR CDR3 was performed with the HTBI primer set. TCRdb fed the multiplex PCR reads into MiXCR, producing one record per CDR3 protein. The sample shows approximately 400,000 distinct CDR3 sequences, 25% of them seen only once. Material for sequencing was blood. The source of these receptors is a man aged 45-65 years with Graves' hyperthyroidism.

This clonotype was picked up a small number of times. The V and J genes are TRBV30 and TRBJ2-2; 9 positions agree with TRBD2. The CDR3 covers 15 residues. From germline, CDR1 is GTSNPN and CDR2 SVGIG (reference sequence). Trimming took 4 bases from V and 5 from J; bases not matched to a gene: 8. In DNA form, the CDR3 reads TGTGCCTGGAAACGAGCGGGAGGAAGGACCGGGGAGCTGTTTTTT. Translating it yields CAWKRAGGRTGELFF.

As to this clonotype: This clone may be a read error of a much larger clone one base away. This chain links TRBV6-1 with TRBJ2-3; D gene ambiguous. The CDR3 runs to 13 residues. Trimming took off 6 bases at V and 2 bases at J, with 9 bases between the two ends. Germline lookup yields CDR1 MNHNS and CDR2 SASEGT. Here the CDR3 reads CASRRQHTDTQYF. CDR3 DNA: TGTGCCAGCAGACGACAACACACAGATACGCAGTATTTT.

The V call is TRBV6-2 or TRBV6-3, the J call TRBJ2-7, with no clear D. Germline V gene data show CDR1 as MNHEY and CDR2 as SVGEGT. This CDR3 spans 16 amino acids. V was shortened by 0 bases and J by 0 bases, with 12 bases between the two germline ends. CDR3 loop: CASSYSMSSSSYEQYF. The CDR3 DNA reads TGTGCCAGCAGTTACTCGATGTCTTCCAGCTCCTACGAGCAGTACTTC.

The chain carries TRBV11-1 and TRBJ2-7; D is possibly TRBD2 (6 bases). This CDR3 spans 13 amino acids. Trimming shortened V by 3 bases and J by 6 bases, and 12 bases separated the two germline ends. Germline V CDR1 and CDR2: SGHAT, FQDESV (reference sequence). The CDR3 bases are TGTGCCAGCAGCTTGGCGGGGTTGACCGAGCAGTACTTC. Translated: CASSLAGLTEQYF.

This rearrangement joins TRBV14 to TRBJ1-1; possibly TRBD1 for D (6 bases). CDR3 length: 18 residues. Trimming took 2 bases from V and 5 from J, leaving 24 bases between them. From germline, CDR1 is SGHDN and CDR2 FVKESK. The CDR3 reads CASSQIRDRFRTGTEAFF. Here the CDR3 DNA reads TGTGCCAGCAGCCAAATTCGTGACAGGTTCCGAACGGGGACTGAAGCTTTCTTT.

This clonotype was observed a few times. V usage is TRBV20-1 and J usage is TRBJ2-1, with 7 nucleotides matching TRBD1. Germline V lookup: CDR1 DFQATT, CDR2 SNEGSKA (reference sequence). There are 15 residues in the CDR3. The trim removed 0 bases at V and 10 bases at J, leaving 12 bases unmatched. CDR3 loop: CSARDGGRQGYEQFF. In DNA form, the CDR3 reads TGCAGTGCTAGAGATGGCGGGCGACAGGGATACGAGCAGTTCTTC.

This clonotype was detected ten times or more. This chain links TRBV6-2 or TRBV6-3 with TRBJ1-2; TRBD1 matches at 8 bases. V shed 3 bases, J shed 1 base, and the junction held 13 bases outside the gene matches. CDR3 length: 18 residues. Germline CDR1 MNHEY, CDR2 SVGEGT. The CDR3 DNA follows: TGTGCCAGCAGTTATTCAAAGCCTACAGGGGGATATAACTATGGCTACACCTTC. Its translation is CASSYSKPTGGYNYGYTF.

A few counts support this clonotype. The genes are TRBV11-3 and TRBJ2-2; a weak D match, TRBD2 (6 bases). CDR3 length: 14 residues. Germline lookup yields CDR1 SGHNT and CDR2 YENEEA. V dropped 4 bases and J dropped 6 bases, with 12 bases sitting between them. DNA for the CDR3: TGTGCCAGCAGCTCTCCACTAGCATCCGGGGAGCTGTTTTTT. It codes for CASSSPLASGELFF.

This clonotype was seen ten or more times. The chain joins TRBV7-8 to TRBJ2-5; D may be TRBD2 (5 bases). CDR3 length: 13 residues. With 5 bases removed from V and 4 bases from J, the gap between germline ends came to 11 bases. Germline CDR1 and CDR2: SGHVS and FQNEAQ. The DNA for the CDR3 is TGTGCCAGCAGCCCAACTAGTTCAGAGACCCAGTACTTC. It specifies CASSPTSSETQYF.

The table lists this clonotype with many counts. The chain carries TRBV5-6 and TRBJ2-3; 8 bases match TRBD2. In germline, CDR1 is SGHDT, CDR2 YYEEEE. Unmatched junction bases numbered 6, after V lost 7 bases and J lost 2 bases. The length of the CDR3 is 14 residues. This CDR3 reads CASQRETYTDTQYF. Here the CDR3 DNA reads TGTGCCAGCCAGCGGGAGACCTACACAGATACGCAGTATTTT.

The CDR3 region has the DNA TGTGCCAGCAGCCAGGCGGGACTAGCGGGATTCTACGAGCAGTACTTC. Amino acids: CASSQAGLAGFYEQYF. The chain links TRBV3-1 to TRBJ2-7; 13 nucleotides match TRBD2. The CDR3 contains 16 residues. Trimming removed 3 bases from V and 3 bases from J; junction bases left unmatched: 5. Germline V CDR1 and CDR2: LGHDT, YNNKEL (reference sequence).

This clonotype came up a few times. The J gene is TRBJ2-7, the V gene TRBV7-6; the D is unclear. V was shortened by 1 base and J by 1 base, with 8 bases between the two germline ends. This CDR3 has 14 amino acids. Germline loops: CDR1 SGHVS, CDR2 FNYEAQ. CDR3 in DNA: TGTGCCAGCAGCTTAGAGCCGGGTTCCTACGAGCAGTACTTC. It encodes CASSLEPGSYEQYF.

This clonotype occurred a few times. V is TRBV7-3 and J is TRBJ2-3; a weak D match, TRBD1 (6 bases). Looked up from germline, CDR1 is SGHTA and CDR2 is FQGTGA. V lost 4 bases and J 5 bases, leaving 10 bases between the germline ends. The CDR3 runs 13 residues. For the CDR3, the DNA is TGTGCCAGCAGCTCCCAGGGGAGAGATACGCAGTATTTT. Its protein is CASSSQGRDTQYF.

This clonotype was counted between two and nine times. This chain joins TRBV9 and TRBJ1-2, with TRBD1 identical over 7 bases. J gave up 8 bases and V 3 bases, and 10 bases lay outside the gene matches. In germline, CDR1 is SGDLS, CDR2 YYNGEE. The CDR3 totals 14 residues. In DNA, the CDR3 is TGTGCCAGCAGCGGACAGGGAAGAAACTCGGGCTACACCTTC. This gives the protein CASSGQGRNSGYTF.

The chain combines TRBV5-1 with TRBJ2-2; no clear D. CDR3 length: 14 amino acids. V lost 6 bases and J lost 5, with 14 bases in between. Germline V gene sequence: CDR1 SGHRS, CDR2 YFSETQ. The CDR3 sequence: CASKTNEGTGELFF. DNA of the CDR3: TGCGCCAGCAAAACCAACGAAGGGACCGGGGAGCTGTTTTTT.

V gene TRBV10-2 combines with J gene TRBJ1-1; no clear D gene. The CDR3 is 14 residues long. Germline CDR1 WSHSY, CDR2 SAAADI. Trimming cost V 3 bases and J 8 bases, with 16 bases left between them. The DNA for the CDR3 is TGCGCCAGCAGTGATGTTGAGCTCCGGGAAGAAGCTTTCTTT. Translating gives CASSDVELREEAFF.

This clonotype was found many times. V usage is TRBV20-1 and J usage is TRBJ2-7, with D possibly being TRBD1 (5 bases). The CDR3 runs 13 residues. The V gene lost 3 bases and the J gene lost 1 base, with 10 bases spanning the gap. Germline loops: CDR1 DFQATT, CDR2 SNEGSKA (reference sequence). The CDR3 spells CSARTRQSYEQYF. CDR3 nucleotide sequence: TGCAGTGCTAGGACGCGACAGTCCTACGAGCAGTACTTC.

This clonotype came up a few times. The chain uses TRBV6-1 and TRBJ1-1, with a possible D match to TRBD1 (5 bases). The CDR3 is 12 residues long. Trimming removed 6 bases from V and 5 bases from J, with 10 bases in between. Germline CDR1 reads MNHNS; CDR2 reads SASEGT. DNA of the CDR3: TGTGCCAGCAGGGGGGGGGGAACTGAAGCTTTCTTT. Translation gives CASRGGGTEAFF.

The V gene is TRBV5-6, the J gene TRBJ2-7; D possibly corresponds to TRBD2 (5 bases). Germline assignment: CDR1 SGHDT and CDR2 YYEEEE. There are 14 residues in the CDR3. The V end was cut by 4 bases, the J end by 6 bases, with 17 bases between. CDR3 in amino acids: CASSPGSQTSEQYF. The CDR3 coding sequence is TGTGCCAGCAGCCCGGGATCACAAACGAGCGAGCAGTACTTC.

The rearrangement uses TRBV11-3 and TRBJ2-6, with a possible D match to TRBD2 (5 bases). The CDR3 sequence is 14 residues long. Trimming removed 3 bases at V and 2 bases at J, with 5 bases between. Per the germline V gene, CDR1 is SGHNT and CDR2 is YENEEA. The CDR3 protein is CASSLEAGANVLTF. CDR3 bases: TGTGCCAGCAGCTTGGAGGCTGGGGCCAACGTCCTGACTTTC.

Ten or more counts support this clonotype. This chain links TRBV2 with TRBJ2-7, with TRBD2 matching over 8 bases. This CDR3 region has 13 residues. With V trimmed by 4 bases and J by 7 bases, 6 bases remained unmatched. Germline CDR1 and CDR2: SNHLY and FYNNEI. The CDR3 coding sequence is TGTGCCAGCAGTGCGAACGGGAGGGAAGAGCAGTACTTC. Translating it yields CASSANGREEQYF. The entire variable domain, with the rest obtained from reference TRBV2 and TRBJ2-7, is as follows: EPEVTQTPSHQVTQMGQEVILRCVPISNHLYFYWYRQILGQKVEFLVSFYNNEISEKSEIFDDQFSVERPDGSNFTLKIRSTKLEDSAMYFCASSANGREEQYFGPGTRLTVT.

This clonotype was seen only a few times. The chain has TRBV20-1 and TRBJ2-5, with TRBD2 as a possible D gene (6 bases). V was pared by 6 bases and J by 0 bases, with 14 bases between. This CDR3 region has 14 residues. From germline, CDR1 is DFQATT and CDR2 SNEGSKA (reference sequence). CDR3 in DNA: TGCAGTGCCGTAGCGGATCTGTACCAAGAGACCCAGTACTTC. This sequence encodes CSAVADLYQETQYF.

This clonotype was seen repeatedly, ten times or more. V gene TRBV7-2 combines with J gene TRBJ2-5, with TRBD2 matching over 9 bases. There are 15 residues in the CDR3. CDR1 is SGHTA and CDR2 is FQGNSA in the germline V gene. V lost 2 bases and J lost 7; bases outside the gene matches: 8. The CDR3 DNA reads TGTGCCAGCAGCTTAAGCGGGACTAGCTCGGTGACCCAGTACTTC. It translates to CASSLSGTSSVTQYF.

The chain joins TRBV9 to TRBJ1-2; D not resolved. The V end lost 3 bases, the J end lost 0 bases, and 15 bases lay between the germline ends. Germline V gives CDR1 SGDLS, CDR2 YYNGEE. The CDR3 extends over 16 amino acids. In nucleotides, the CDR3 is TGTGCCAGCAGCGCTTCCCGTCCCACGGCTAACTATGGCTACACCTTC. Protein: CASSASRPTANYGYTF.